The entry below gives a single T cell receptor (beta chain) sequence along with its context. The sample is drawn from a study of OX40 agonist ivuxolimab in advanced cancers. Sequencing was performed with immunoSEQ multiplex PCR; in TCRdb, only in-frame clones are kept and a portion is missing. This table has about 88,000 clones, more than 70% appearing once. The V and J ends lost 3 bases and 2 bases respectively, with 13 bases between them. The CDR3 is made up of 15 amino acids. Germline values: CDR1 ENHRY, CDR2 SYGVKD. Autoimmune disease history or systemic immunosuppression meant exclusion. This TCR derives from an adult with an advanced solid tumor such as melanoma, head and neck, liver or kidney cancer. The gene calls are TRBV10-3 and TRBJ2-5; possible D gene TRBD2, 5 bases. Sequenced material: CD4+ or CD8+ T cells sorted from blood, taken in a trial of the OX40 agonist ivuxolimab. CDR3 loop: CAISDQDWIQETQYF. CDR3 coding DNA: TGTGCCATCAGTGATCAGGACTGGATACAAGAGACCCAGTACTTC.